The source of this TCR beta chain is a study of CD8 T cells in ankylosing spondylitis. This clonotype was counted many times. Its matching antigen is unknown. Overall study findings and caveats: Significant enrichment of disease-linked clones was reportedly seen in matched ankylosing spondylitis synovial fluid. A motif of eight highly homologous TCR beta variants was seen as apparently characteristic of ankylosing spondylitis blood.

This CDR3 region has 17 residues. Germline assignment: CDR1 MNHGY and CDR2 SVAAGI. V dropped 7 bases and J dropped 1 base, with 22 bases sitting between them. TCRdb analysed the 5' RACE reads with MiXCR anew, one entry per CDR3 protein. The sample lists 700,000 to 850,000 distinct CDR3 sequences; 12% were seen once. Sample: blood, either unsorted or a sorted T cell fraction (not recorded which). The chain recombines TRBV6-9 with TRBJ2-5; D tentatively fits TRBD1 or TRBD2 (5 bases each). The TCR comes from a male donor with ankylosing spondylitis. The CDR3 DNA reads TGTGCCAGCATTCACCCGGGACGTCGAACCCCCCAAGAGACCCAGTACTTC. Translation gives CASIHPGRRTPQETQYF.